Each of the 24 T cell receptor beta chains below was sequenced from the same sample in a study of regulatory T cells in long-lasting Graves disease. Documented time point: persistent/refractory GD, antithyroid drugs over 5 years with positive TRAb. Isolated PBMC RNA provided the starting material for the TCR library. With iRepertoire HTBI primers and Arm-PCR of CDR3 regions, TCR beta libraries were built. TCRdb reprocessed the multiplex PCR reads via MiXCR and lists one record per CDR3 protein. The sample has a few hundred thousand distinct CDR3 sequences, approximately 23% seen once. Sequencing used peripheral blood mononuclear cells (PBMCs), obtained when the disease was refractory, from a patient treated with antithyroid drugs. The receptor source for this set is a female donor with Graves disease.

The gene calls are TRBV20-1 and TRBJ2-5; TRBD1 or TRBD2 may be the D gene (6 bases each). V was cut by 5 bases and J by 5 bases, with 12 bases left in between. Looked up from germline, CDR1 is DFQATT and CDR2 is SNEGSKA (reference sequence). CDR3 length: 12 residues. CDR3 region: CSAEKGGETQYF. The CDR3, as DNA: TGCAGTGCTGAAAAGGGGGGCGAGACCCAGTACTTC.

This clonotype was picked up a small number of times. CDR3 protein: CASTPRWGTGELFF. As DNA, the CDR3 is TGTGCCAGTACCCCCCGTTGGGGGACCGGGGAGCTGTTTTTT. This chain joins TRBV19 and TRBJ2-2; D could derive from TRBD1 or TRBD2 (5 bases each). The V end was cut by 7 bases, the J end by 5 bases, with 14 bases between. Germline-derived CDR1 and CDR2 are LNHDA and SQIVND (reference sequence). The CDR3 contains 14 residues.

Worth noting for this clonotype: A read error may be the cause here, since a much bigger clone is one base away. The chain is built from TRBV15 and TRBJ1-6, with D hard to call. The CDR3 loop spans 13 amino acids. The germline V gene encodes CDR1 LNHNV and CDR2 YYDKDF (reference sequence). The CDR3 region is CATSRLPNSLLHF. DNA of the CDR3: TGTGCCACCAGCAGGCTTCCAAATTCACTCCTCCACTTT. Full variable domain (remainder filled in from reference TRBV15 and TRBJ1-6): DAMVIQNPRYQVTQFGKPVTLSCSQTLNHNVMYWYQQKSSQAPKLLFHYYDKDFNNEADTPDNFQSRRPNTSFCFLDIRSPGLGDTAMYLCATSRLPNSLLHFGNGTRLTVT.

This clonotype was recorded many times. The chain employs TRBV19 and TRBJ2-7; 14 nucleotides match TRBD2. The V gene end was trimmed by 4 bases and the J gene end by 7 bases; junction bases not matched to a gene: 6. The CDR3 loop spans 15 amino acids. CDR1 and CDR2 from the germline V gene are LNHDA and SQIVND (reference sequence). CDR3 DNA: TGTGCCAGTAGTACCTGGACTAGCGGGGGGCATGAGCAGTACTTC. It encodes CASSTWTSGGHEQYF.

This clonotype was counted at least ten times. This chain joins TRBV3-1 and TRBJ1-2; D possibly corresponds to TRBD1 (5 bases). The CDR3 length is 14 residues. Germline loops: CDR1 LGHDT, CDR2 YNNKEL (reference sequence). V was pared by 0 bases and J by 4 bases, with 9 bases between. The CDR3 protein is CASSQDTGVYGYTF. DNA of the CDR3: TGTGCCAGCAGCCAAGATACGGGGGTCTATGGCTACACCTTC.

This clonotype was detected ten times or more. The chain couples TRBV5-1 to TRBJ2-2; D is possibly TRBD2 (7 bases). The V end was cut by 0 bases, the J end by 2 bases, with 11 bases between. CDR1 is SGHRS, CDR2 YFSETQ, per germline. The CDR3 runs to 16 residues. The CDR3 coding sequence is TGCGCCAGCAGCTTGGCCGGGGGGCTTAACACCGGGGAGCTGTTTTTT. Its protein product is CASSLAGGLNTGELFF. The full variable domain, with the rest looked up from reference TRBV5-1 and TRBJ2-2, is KAGVTQTPRYLIKTRGQQVTLSCSPISGHRSVSWYQQTPGQGLQFLFEYFSETQRNKGNFPGRFSGRQFSNSRSEMNVSTLELGDSALYLCASSLAGGLNTGELFFGEGSRLTVL.

This clonotype was counted ten times or more. The chain recombines TRBV6-1 with TRBJ2-5, with TRBD2 matching over 8 bases. Germline V gene lookup returns CDR1 MNHNS and CDR2 SASEGT. Losses at the gene ends were 3 bases for V and 3 bases for J; bases not matched to a gene: 12. The CDR3 contains 17 residues. Here the CDR3 reads CASSDQAPGTRKETQYF. DNA for the CDR3: TGTGCCAGCAGTGACCAAGCTCCCGGGACTAGAAAAGAGACCCAGTACTTC.

This clonotype was recorded many times. The V and J genes are TRBV28 and TRBJ2-7; TRBD2 might be the D (6 bases). Per the germline V gene, CDR1 is MDHEN and CDR2 is SYDVKM. CDR3 length: 16 residues. V gave up 6 bases and J gave up 1 base, with 19 bases separating them. CDR3 protein: CASRSGGERGSYEQYF. The CDR3 nucleotides read TGTGCCAGCAGGTCCGGCGGGGAGAGAGGATCCTACGAGCAGTACTTC. The complete variable domain, with remaining parts taken from reference TRBV28 and TRBJ2-7, reads DVKVTQSSRYLVKRTGEKVFLECVQDMDHENMFWYRQDPGLGLRLIYFSYDVKMKEKGDIPEGYSVSREKKERFSLILESASTNQTSMYLCASRSGGERGSYEQYFGPGTRLTVT.

This clonotype was detected ten times or more. The chain carries TRBV7-2 and TRBJ1-1; 11 bases map to TRBD1. The CDR3 has 17 amino acids. Germline V gene lookup returns CDR1 SGHTA and CDR2 FQGNSA. The junction had 8 bases not matched to a gene; V was cut back by 4 bases and J by 1 base. This CDR3 reads CASSYRDRGVKNTEAFF. CDR3 coding DNA: TGTGCCAGCAGCTACCGGGACAGGGGGGTTAAGAACACTGAAGCTTTCTTT.

This clonotype was picked up a small number of times. The gene calls are TRBV5-5 and TRBJ1-1; weak D call: TRBD1 (5 bases). The CDR3 spans 15 residues. Trimming left V 2 bases short and J 5 bases short, with 16 bases between. Germline V gene data show CDR1 as SGHKS and CDR2 as YYEKEE (reference sequence). The CDR3 reads CASSLVQGPRTEAFF. For the CDR3, the DNA is TGTGCCAGCAGCTTAGTTCAGGGCCCGAGGACTGAAGCTTTCTTT.

This clonotype was recorded a few times. One junction end does not reproduce the germline sequence, and a read error may be involved. The chain carries TRBV10-3 and TRBJ2-7, with D perhaps matching TRBD2 (6 bases). The germline CDR1 and CDR2 sequences are ENHRY and SYGVKD. The CDR3 has 14 residues. The CDR3 nucleotides are TGTGCCAGCAGTTACGGCCGGGGGATATACGAGCAGTACTTC. It translates to CASSYGRGIYEQYF.

This clonotype was counted only a few times. The chain is built from TRBV12-3 or TRBV12-4 and TRBJ2-5, with D possibly called TRBD1 or TRBD2 (5 bases each). The V end was cut by 1 base, the J end by 5 bases, with 11 bases between. CDR3 length: 14 amino acids. In nucleotides, the CDR3 is TGTGCCAGCAGTTTAGGCGACTGGGGGGAGACCCAGTACTTC. Residues: CASSLGDWGETQYF.

The V gene is TRBV20-1, the J gene TRBJ2-5; the D call may be TRBD1 or TRBD2 (5 bases each). V lost 4 bases to trimming and J lost 2 bases, with 14 bases between them. The CDR3 runs 14 residues. Germline V lookup: CDR1 DFQATT, CDR2 SNEGSKA (reference sequence). In DNA form, the CDR3 reads TGCAGTGCTAAAGGGACCGCCATTCAAGAGACCCAGTACTTC. Protein product: CSAKGTAIQETQYF.

This clonotype was detected only a few times. J is TRBJ1-2 and V is TRBV5-4; TRBD1 aligns across 9 bases. The CDR3 runs 14 residues. V shed 0 bases, J shed 8 bases, and the junction held 5 bases outside the gene matches. Germline V gives CDR1 SGHNT, CDR2 YYREEE (reference sequence). The CDR3 DNA sequence: TGTGCCAGCAGCTTGGTACAGGGGGCAGGCGGCTACACCTTC. It yields the protein CASSLVQGAGGYTF.

A few counts support this clonotype. The chain uses TRBV3-1 and TRBJ1-1; D might be TRBD1 (6 bases). Per the germline V gene, CDR1 is LGHDT and CDR2 is YNNKEL (reference sequence). The V end lost 5 bases, the J end lost 1 base, and 17 bases lay between the germline ends. The CDR3 has 16 residues. CDR3 bases: TGTGCCAGCAGCTCGGACCCTTTCAGGGGGAACACTGAAGCTTTCTTT. This translates into CASSSDPFRGNTEAFF.

In this sample, this clonotype turned up a few times. In DNA form, the CDR3 reads TGCAGTGCTAGACCGACCCTCGCAACCGAAACAGAGACCCAGTACTTC. Translating gives CSARPTLATETETQYF. The rearrangement joins TRBV20-1 to TRBJ2-5; D remains unclear. Germline CDR1 reads DFQATT; CDR2 reads SNEGSKA (reference sequence). Trimming took off 2 bases at V and 4 bases at J, with 20 bases between the two ends. The CDR3 loop spans 16 amino acids.

This clonotype has at least ten counts. The chain combines TRBV28 with TRBJ1-5; TRBD1 might be the D (6 bases). Germline V gives CDR1 MDHEN, CDR2 SYDVKM. CDR3 length: 16 residues. Trimming removed 3 bases from V and 3 bases from J, with 15 bases in between. In nucleotides, the CDR3 is TGTGCCAGCAGTTTCCCGGCCGGGGGGCACAATCAGCCCCAGCATTTT. It codes for CASSFPAGGHNQPQHF.

The gene calls are TRBV7-2 and TRBJ2-7, with D unclear. CDR1 is SGHTA and CDR2 is FQGNSA in the germline V gene. CDR3 length: 15 amino acids. With 5 bases removed from V and 8 bases from J, the gap between germline ends came to 22 bases. The CDR3: CASSQARDVATKQYF. CDR3 bases: TGTGCCAGCAGCCAAGCGAGAGACGTAGCTACGAAGCAGTACTTC.

As regards this clonotype: This clone may be a read error of a much larger clone one base away. This chain uses TRBV7-9 with TRBJ2-5; 9 bases map to TRBD1. The CDR3 totals 15 residues. In germline, CDR1 is SEHNR, CDR2 FQNEAQ (reference sequence). CDR3 nucleotides: TGTGCCGGCAGCTTAGGGACAGGGAGTTGGGAGACCCAGTACTTC. Amino acids: CAGSLGTGSWETQYF.

This clonotype was picked up a small number of times. This chain uses TRBV4-1 with TRBJ1-6; D perhaps matches TRBD1 (6 bases). CDR1 and CDR2 (germline): MGHRA, YSYEKL. Trimming removed 3 bases at V and 8 bases at J, with 14 bases between. This CDR3 comprises 15 residues. CDR3 region: CASSHPRGADSPLHF. CDR3 DNA sequence: TGCGCCAGCAGCCATCCCCGGGGGGCGGATTCACCCCTCCACTTT.

In this sample, this clonotype turned up many times. J is TRBJ1-4 and V is TRBV19; TRBD1 might be the D (5 bases). CDR1 is LNHDA and CDR2 is SQIVND in the germline V gene (reference sequence). Trimming cost V 3 bases and J 7 bases, with 12 bases left between them. The CDR3 loop spans 14 amino acids. The CDR3: CASSIYSGPEKLFF. CDR3 nucleotides: TGTGCCAGTAGTATCTACTCGGGGCCTGAAAAACTGTTTTTT. The complete variable domain, with remaining parts taken from reference TRBV19 and TRBJ1-4, reads DGGITQSPKYLFRKEGQNVTLSCEQNLNHDAMYWYRQDPGQGLRLIYYSQIVNDFQKGDIAEGYSVSREKKESFPLTVTSAQKNPTAFYLCASSIYSGPEKLFFGSGTQLSVL.

This clonotype was recorded many times. The chain joins TRBV6-1 to TRBJ1-2; TRBD1 matches at 8 bases. Trimming cost V 7 bases and J 4 bases; bases outside gene matches: 8. CDR3 length: 14 amino acids. CDR1 is MNHNS, CDR2 SASEGT, per germline. In DNA, the CDR3 is TGTGCCAGCATGCCGCCGGGACAGGTCTATGGCTACACCTTC. This translates into CASMPPGQVYGYTF.

This clonotype was detected only a few times. The V gene is TRBV7-2, the J gene TRBJ1-1; D may be TRBD1 (6 bases). There are 16 residues in the CDR3. The V end lost 1 base, the J end lost 1 base, and 13 bases lay between the germline ends. Germline V gives CDR1 SGHTA, CDR2 FQGNSA. CDR3 protein: CASSLGYREKNTEAFF. The CDR3 nucleotides are TGTGCCAGCAGCTTAGGGTACAGGGAAAAGAACACTGAAGCTTTCTTT.

The table lists this clonotype with a few counts. The chain carries TRBV4-3 and TRBJ1-6; a possible D gene is TRBD1 (5 bases). This CDR3 comprises 16 residues. Germline CDR1 is LGHNA and CDR2 is YSLEER. V was shortened by 1 base and J by 7 bases, with 14 bases between the two germline ends. The CDR3 DNA follows: TGCGCCAGCAGCCAAGTCCCACAGGATTTCAATTCACCCCTCCACTTT. It codes for CASSQVPQDFNSPLHF.